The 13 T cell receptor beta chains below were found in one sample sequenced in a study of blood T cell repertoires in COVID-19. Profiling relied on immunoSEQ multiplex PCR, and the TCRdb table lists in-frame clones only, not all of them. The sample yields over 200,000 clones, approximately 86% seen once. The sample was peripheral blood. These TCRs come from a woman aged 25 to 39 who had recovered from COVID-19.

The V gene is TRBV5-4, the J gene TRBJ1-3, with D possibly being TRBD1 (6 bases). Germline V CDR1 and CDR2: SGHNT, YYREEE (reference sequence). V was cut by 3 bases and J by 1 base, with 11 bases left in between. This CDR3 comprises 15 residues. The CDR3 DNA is TGTGCCAGCAGCTCAACAGGGATTTCTGGAAACACCATATATTTT. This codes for CASSSTGISGNTIYF.

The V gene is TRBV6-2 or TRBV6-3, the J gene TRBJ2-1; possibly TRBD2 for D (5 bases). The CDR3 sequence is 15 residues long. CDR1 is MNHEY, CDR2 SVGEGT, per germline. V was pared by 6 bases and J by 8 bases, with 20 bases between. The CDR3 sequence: CASSLAGVGSDEQFF. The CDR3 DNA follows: TGTGCCAGCAGCCTAGCTGGTGTCGGATCCGATGAGCAGTTCTTC.

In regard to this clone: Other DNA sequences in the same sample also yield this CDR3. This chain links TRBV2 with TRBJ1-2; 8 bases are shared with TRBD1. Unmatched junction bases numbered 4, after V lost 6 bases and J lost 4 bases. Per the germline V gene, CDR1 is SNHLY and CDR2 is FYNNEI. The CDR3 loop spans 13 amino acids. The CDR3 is CASSEDRVYGYTF. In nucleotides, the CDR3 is TGTGCCAGCAGCGAGGACAGGGTCTATGGCTACACCTTC.

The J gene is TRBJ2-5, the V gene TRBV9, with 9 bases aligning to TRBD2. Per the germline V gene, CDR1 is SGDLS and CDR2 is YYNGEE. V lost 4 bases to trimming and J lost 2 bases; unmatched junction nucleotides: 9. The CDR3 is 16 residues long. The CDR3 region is CASSLGVAGAQETQYF. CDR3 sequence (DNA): TGTGCCAGCAGCCTCGGTGTAGCGGGGGCTCAAGAGACCCAGTACTTC.

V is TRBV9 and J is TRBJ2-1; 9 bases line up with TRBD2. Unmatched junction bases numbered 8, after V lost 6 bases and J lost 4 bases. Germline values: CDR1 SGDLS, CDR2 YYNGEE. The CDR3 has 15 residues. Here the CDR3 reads CASTTSGGWYNEQFF. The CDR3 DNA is TGTGCCAGCACTACGAGCGGGGGGTGGTACAATGAGCAGTTCTTC. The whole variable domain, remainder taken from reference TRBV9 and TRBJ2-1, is DSGVTQTPKHLITATGQRVTLRCSPRSGDLSVYWYQQSLDQGLQFLIQYYNGEERAKGNILERFSAQQFPDLHSELNLSSLELGDSALYFCASTTSGGWYNEQFFGPGTRLTVL.

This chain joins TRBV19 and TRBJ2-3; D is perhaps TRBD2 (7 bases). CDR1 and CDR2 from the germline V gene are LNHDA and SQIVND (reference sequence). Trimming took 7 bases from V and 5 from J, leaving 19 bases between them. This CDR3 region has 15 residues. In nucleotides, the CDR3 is TGTGCCAGTACCATATCGGGGGGCGGAGTAGATACGCAGTATTTT. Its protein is CASTISGGGVDTQYF.

CDR3 protein: CASSEGGLRELFF. The CDR3 region has the DNA TGTGCCAGCAGTGAAGGGGGGCTAAGGGAGCTGTTTTTT. The genes are TRBV6-1 and TRBJ2-2; D might be TRBD1 (6 bases). The V end lost 1 base, the J end lost 9 bases, and 9 bases lay between the germline ends. Per germline, CDR1 MNHNS and CDR2 SASEGT. CDR3 size: 13 residues.

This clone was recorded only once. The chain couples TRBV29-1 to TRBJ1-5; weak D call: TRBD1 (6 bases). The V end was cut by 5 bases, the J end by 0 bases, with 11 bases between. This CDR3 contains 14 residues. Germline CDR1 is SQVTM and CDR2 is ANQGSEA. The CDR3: CSVTEGDSNQPQHF. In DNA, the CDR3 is TGCAGCGTTACTGAGGGGGATAGCAATCAGCCCCAGCATTTT. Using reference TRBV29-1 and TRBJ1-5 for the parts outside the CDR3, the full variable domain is SAVISQKPSRDICQRGTSLTIQCQVDSQVTMMFWYRQQPGQSLTLIATANQGSEATYESGFVIDKFPISRPNLTFSTLTVSNMSPEDSSIYLCSVTEGDSNQPQHFGDGTRLSIL.

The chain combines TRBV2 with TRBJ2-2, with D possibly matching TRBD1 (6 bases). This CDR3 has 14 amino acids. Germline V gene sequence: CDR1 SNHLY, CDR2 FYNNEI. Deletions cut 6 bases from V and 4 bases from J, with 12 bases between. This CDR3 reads CASSPSGVTGELFF. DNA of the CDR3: TGTGCCAGCAGCCCCTCAGGGGTCACCGGGGAGCTGTTTTTT.

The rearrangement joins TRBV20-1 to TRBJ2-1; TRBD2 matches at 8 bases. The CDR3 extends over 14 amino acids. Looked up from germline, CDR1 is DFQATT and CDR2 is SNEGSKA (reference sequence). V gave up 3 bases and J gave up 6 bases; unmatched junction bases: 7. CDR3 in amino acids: CSASPGGTLNEQFF. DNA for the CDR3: TGCAGTGCTAGTCCGGGGGGGACCCTCAATGAGCAGTTCTTC.

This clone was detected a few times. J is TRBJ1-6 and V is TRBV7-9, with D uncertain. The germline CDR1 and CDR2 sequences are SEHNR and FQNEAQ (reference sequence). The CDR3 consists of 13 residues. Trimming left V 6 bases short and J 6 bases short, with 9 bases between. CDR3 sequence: CASSTVVNSPLHF. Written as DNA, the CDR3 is TGTGCCAGCAGTACAGTCGTTAATTCACCCCTCCACTTT.

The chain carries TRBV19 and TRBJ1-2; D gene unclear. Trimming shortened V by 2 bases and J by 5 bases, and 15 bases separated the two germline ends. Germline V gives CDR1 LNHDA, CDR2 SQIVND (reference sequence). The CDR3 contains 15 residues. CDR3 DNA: TGTGCCAGTAGTATAACTCGGACTATCCCTTATGGCTACACCTTC. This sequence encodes CASSITRTIPYGYTF.

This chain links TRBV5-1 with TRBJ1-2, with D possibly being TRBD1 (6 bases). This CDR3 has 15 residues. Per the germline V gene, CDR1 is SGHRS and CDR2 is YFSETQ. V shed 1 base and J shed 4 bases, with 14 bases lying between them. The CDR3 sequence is CASSLSGDIFYGYTF. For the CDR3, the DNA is TGCGCCAGCAGCTTGTCCGGGGACATCTTCTATGGCTACACCTTC.